The 24 T cell receptor beta chains below all came from one sample that was sequenced in a study of blood T cell repertoires in COVID-19. Some clones are missing from TCRdb's copy, which holds only in-frame ones; the method was immunoSEQ multiplex PCR. The sample has 150,000 to 200,000 clones, around four fifths seen once. Sequenced: peripheral blood. These receptors were collected from a woman in her seventies with COVID-19, enrolled during active disease.

The chain is built from TRBV28 and TRBJ1-3, with D hard to call. V lost 1 base to trimming and J lost 0 bases, with 19 bases between them. Germline V gene data show CDR1 as MDHEN and CDR2 as SYDVKM. This CDR3 has 19 amino acids. CDR3 sequence reads: CASSLLSPGLGSSGNTIYF. CDR3 DNA sequence: TGTGCCAGCAGTTTATTAAGTCCCGGACTAGGGAGCTCTGGAAACACCATATATTTT. The entire variable domain, with the rest obtained from reference TRBV28 and TRBJ1-3, is as follows: DVKVTQSSRYLVKRTGEKVFLECVQDMDHENMFWYRQDPGLGLRLIYFSYDVKMKEKGDIPEGYSVSREKKERFSLILESASTNQTSMYLCASSLLSPGLGSSGNTIYFGEGSWLTVV.

This clone was seen just once. This sequence joins TRBV18 and TRBJ1-1; TRBD1 matches at 7 bases. Germline CDR1 and CDR2: KGHSH and LQKENI. This CDR3 spans 15 amino acids. J lost 5 bases, V lost 3 bases, and 9 bases had no gene match. The CDR3 loop reads CASSPIRDRGTEAFF. The CDR3 DNA follows: TGTGCCAGCTCACCGATACGGGACAGAGGTACTGAAGCTTTCTTT. Based on the CDR3 plus reference TRBV18 and TRBJ1-1, the full variable domain is NAGVMQNPRHLVRRRGQEARLRCSPMKGHSHVYWYRQLPEEGLKFMVYLQKENIIDESGMPKERFSAEFPKEGPSILRIQQVVRGDSAAYFCASSPIRDRGTEAFFGQGTRLTVV.

The chain links TRBV18 to TRBJ2-7; TRBD2 matches at 8 bases. This CDR3 has 14 residues. The germline CDR1 and CDR2 sequences are KGHSH and LQKENI. The V gene end was trimmed by 3 bases and the J gene end by 2 bases; junction bases not matched to a gene: 3. The CDR3 sequence is CASSPGGAPYEQYF. The CDR3 DNA sequence: TGTGCCAGCTCACCCGGGGGGGCTCCCTACGAGCAGTACTTC.

The J gene is TRBJ1-2, the V gene TRBV13; D might be TRBD1 (5 bases). Germline values: CDR1 PRHDT, CDR2 FYEKMQ (reference sequence). CDR3 length: 13 amino acids. V lost 4 bases, J lost 6 bases, and 12 bases lay in between. The CDR3 sequence is CASSYRTRDGYTF. In DNA, the CDR3 is TGTGCCAGCAGCTACAGGACCCGGGATGGCTACACCTTC.

The chain has TRBV5-8 and TRBJ1-2, with no clear D. The V gene lost 0 bases and the J gene lost 4 bases, with 13 bases spanning the gap. Germline V gene lookup returns CDR1 SGHTS and CDR2 YDEGEE. The CDR3 runs to 15 residues. The CDR3 loop reads CASSLGGAVGYGYTF. In nucleotides, the CDR3 is TGTGCCAGCAGCTTGGGCGGCGCAGTGGGCTATGGCTACACCTTC.

The genes are TRBV11-2 and TRBJ2-7, with D possibly matching TRBD1 (5 bases). V dropped 4 bases and J dropped 4 bases, with 8 bases sitting between them. This CDR3 is 12 amino acids long. Germline CDR1 and CDR2: SGHAT and FQNNGV. This CDR3 is CASSSQGYEQYF. CDR3 nucleotides: TGTGCCAGCAGCTCCCAGGGTTACGAGCAGTACTTC.

V usage is TRBV28 and J usage is TRBJ2-7; 11 bases match TRBD2. The V segment lost 4 bases and the J segment 2 bases; nucleotides outside the gene matches: 4. Germline-derived CDR1 and CDR2 are MDHEN and SYDVKM. CDR3 size: 15 residues. The DNA of the CDR3 is TGTGCCAGCAGTTCTAGCGGGAGGCCACCCTACGAGCAGTACTTC. Protein product: CASSSSGRPPYEQYF.

The chain couples TRBV6-5 to TRBJ2-7, with a tentative D call TRBD1 (6 bases). Germline CDR1 and CDR2: MNHEY and SVGAGI. This CDR3 has 16 amino acids. V was clipped by 4 bases and J by 0 bases, with 16 bases between them. The CDR3 protein is CASSSSGTQSSYEQYF. CDR3 coding DNA: TGTGCCAGCAGTTCATCCGGGACACAGAGCTCCTACGAGCAGTACTTC.

This clone was detected once. The chain is built from TRBV28 and TRBJ2-4; D is possibly TRBD1 (6 bases). CDR1 is MDHEN, CDR2 SYDVKM, per germline. The V and J ends lost 3 bases and 7 bases respectively, with 16 bases between them. The CDR3 is 15 residues long. The CDR3: CASSLGVGQRNIQYF. The CDR3 region has the DNA TGTGCCAGCAGTTTGGGCGTAGGACAGAGGAACATTCAGTACTTC.

Only a few counts were recorded for this clone. This sequence joins TRBV12-3 or TRBV12-4 and TRBJ1-1; D is perhaps TRBD1 (5 bases). V was cut by 4 bases and J by 5 bases, with 11 bases left in between. This CDR3 contains 13 residues. CDR3 coding DNA: TGTGCCAGCAGTTCATCAGGGTGGACTGAAGCTTTCTTT. As protein: CASSSSGWTEAFF.

The rearrangement links TRBV27 to TRBJ2-2; D call uncertain. This CDR3 comprises 15 residues. V lost 9 bases and J 0 bases, leaving 14 bases between the germline ends. CDR1 and CDR2 from the germline V gene are MNHEY and SMNVEV (reference sequence). The CDR3 DNA reads TGTGCCAGTTCTCGGAGATACCCGAACACCGGGGAGCTGTTTTTT. Translation gives CASSRRYPNTGELFF.

The rearrangement joins TRBV19 to TRBJ1-2, with TRBD1 matching 7 bases. The CDR3 loop spans 16 amino acids. The ends lost 3 bases at V and 1 base at J; junction bases unmatched: 8. The germline V gene encodes CDR1 LNHDA and CDR2 SQIVND (reference sequence). The CDR3, as DNA: TGTGCCAGTAGTATCCCGACAGGGTACTTTAACTATGGCTACACCTTC. It is translated as CASSIPTGYFNYGYTF.

V usage is TRBV28 and J usage is TRBJ1-5, with 8 bases fitting TRBD1. V trimming: 4 bases; J trimming: 7 bases; junction bases outside the gene matches: 3. Germline V gene lookup returns CDR1 MDHEN and CDR2 SYDVKM. CDR3 size: 13 residues. CDR3 residues: CASSYYRGQPQHF. CDR3 nucleotide sequence: TGTGCCAGCAGTTACTACAGGGGGCAGCCCCAGCATTTT.

This clone has just a few counts. The rearrangement links TRBV2 to TRBJ2-1; TRBD1 matches 8 bases. J gave up 3 bases and V 6 bases, and 10 bases lay outside the gene matches. Germline CDR1 and CDR2: SNHLY and FYNNEI. The CDR3 sequence is 16 residues long. The CDR3 DNA sequence: TGTGCCAGCAGGCTGAGGACAGGGCAAGGCTACAATGAGCAGTTCTTC. Encoded protein: CASRLRTGQGYNEQFF.

This chain connects TRBV7-8 to TRBJ2-1; weak D call: TRBD1 (6 bases). CDR1 and CDR2 (germline): SGHVS, FQNEAQ. The CDR3 runs 21 residues. Trimming cost V 5 bases and J 0 bases, with 29 bases left between them. Written as DNA, the CDR3 is TGTGCCAGCAGCCAGGGGAACTCTAGGTTTAGGCTGCTCAGCTCCTACAATGAGCAGTTCTTC. It specifies CASSQGNSRFRLLSSYNEQFF.

J is TRBJ1-6 and V is TRBV15; perhaps TRBD1 as D (6 bases). Germline values: CDR1 LNHNV, CDR2 YYDKDF (reference sequence). V shed 6 bases and J shed 0 bases, with 9 bases lying between them. The CDR3 covers 15 residues. The CDR3 protein is CATRTGISYNSPLHF. CDR3 nucleotide sequence: TGTGCCACCAGGACAGGCATCTCCTATAATTCACCCCTCCACTTT. The whole variable domain, remainder taken from reference TRBV15 and TRBJ1-6, is DAMVIQNPRYQVTQFGKPVTLSCSQTLNHNVMYWYQQKSSQAPKLLFHYYDKDFNNEADTPDNFQSRRPNTSFCFLDIRSPGLGDTAMYLCATRTGISYNSPLHFGNGTRLTVT.

About this clone: Germline and junction disagree at one end, which may indicate a read error. This chain links TRBV19 with TRBJ1-5, with TRBD1 matching 8 bases. Germline lookup yields CDR1 LNHDA and CDR2 SQIVND (reference sequence). This CDR3 spans 15 amino acids. CDR3 coding DNA: TGTGCCAATAGTGTTGACAGGGGAGGCAATCAGCCCCAGCATTTT. It is translated as CANSVDRGGNQPQHF.

The rearrangement uses TRBV2 and TRBJ1-2, with D maybe TRBD1 (6 bases). Per the germline V gene, CDR1 is SNHLY and CDR2 is FYNNEI. V lost 4 bases and J lost 0, with 9 bases in between. The CDR3 has 14 amino acids. DNA of the CDR3: TGTGCCAGCAGTGGACAGGCTTCTAACTATGGCTACACCTTC. Its protein product is CASSGQASNYGYTF.

The table lists this clone with a few counts. This chain links TRBV28 with TRBJ2-7, with 8 bases identical to TRBD2. This CDR3 spans 16 amino acids. The germline gives CDR1 MDHEN, CDR2 SYDVKM. V shed 2 bases, J shed 6 bases, and the junction held 12 bases outside the gene matches. The CDR3 DNA sequence: TGTGCCAGCAGTTTAAGCGGCAGTAGCGGGAAGTCCGAGCAGTACTTC. It specifies CASSLSGSSGKSEQYF.

This rearrangement joins TRBV14 to TRBJ1-2, with 8 bases identical to TRBD1. The J segment lost 5 bases and the V segment lost 4 bases, leaving 6 bases of the junction unmatched. Per germline, CDR1 SGHDN and CDR2 FVKESK. The CDR3 is 14 amino acids. This chain's CDR3 is CASSRLQGGYGYTF. CDR3 sequence (DNA): TGTGCCAGCAGCCGCCTACAGGGGGGATATGGCTACACCTTC.

The chain recombines TRBV24-1 with TRBJ2-1; 10 nucleotides align to TRBD1. The germline CDR1 and CDR2 sequences are KGHDR and SFDVKD. The CDR3 sequence is 15 residues long. With V trimmed by 4 bases and J by 6 bases, 5 bases remained unmatched. The CDR3 coding sequence is TGTGCCACCAGTGACCGGGACAGGGGAAGCAATGAGCAGTTCTTC. Translation: CATSDRDRGSNEQFF.

The chain carries TRBV5-5 and TRBJ2-1; TRBD1 agrees at 10 bases. The J segment lost 1 base and the V segment lost 4 bases, leaving 5 bases of the junction unmatched. The CDR3 is 16 residues long. CDR1 SGHKS and CDR2 YYEKEE come from the germline V gene (reference sequence). CDR3 sequence (DNA): TGTGCCAGCAGCACCCGGACAGGGGGGTCCTACAATGAGCAGTTCTTC. It translates to CASSTRTGGSYNEQFF. The variable domain in full, with the rest retrieved from reference TRBV5-5 and TRBJ2-1, is DAGVTQSPTHLIKTRGQQVTLRCSPISGHKSVSWYQQVLGQGPQFIFQYYEKEERGRGNFPDRFSARQFPNYSSELNVNALLLGDSALYLCASSTRTGGSYNEQFFGPGTRLTVL.

The gene calls are TRBV18 and TRBJ1-6; 9 nucleotides agree with TRBD1. J gave up 9 bases and V 6 bases, and 9 bases lay outside the gene matches. The germline V gene encodes CDR1 KGHSH and CDR2 LQKENI. This CDR3 is 15 amino acids long. The CDR3 is CASSPGTGSVSPLHF. In nucleotides, the CDR3 is TGTGCCAGCTCTCCCGGGACAGGGAGCGTTTCACCCCTCCACTTT. Supplemented by reference TRBV18 and TRBJ1-6, the full variable domain reads NAGVMQNPRHLVRRRGQEARLRCSPMKGHSHVYWYRQLPEEGLKFMVYLQKENIIDESGMPKERFSAEFPKEGPSILRIQQVVRGDSAAYFCASSPGTGSVSPLHFGNGTRLTVT.

The chain couples TRBV19 to TRBJ1-1; D is perhaps TRBD1 (5 bases). V dropped 1 base and J dropped 4 bases, with 10 bases sitting between them. CDR1 is LNHDA and CDR2 is SQIVND in the germline V gene (reference sequence). The CDR3 extends over 14 amino acids. DNA for the CDR3: TGTGCCAGTAGTATAGGCAGGGAGGGCACTGAAGCTTTCTTT. Translating it yields CASSIGREGTEAFF. The complete variable domain, with remaining parts taken from reference TRBV19 and TRBJ1-1, reads DGGITQSPKYLFRKEGQNVTLSCEQNLNHDAMYWYRQDPGQGLRLIYYSQIVNDFQKGDIAEGYSVSREKKESFPLTVTSAQKNPTAFYLCASSIGREGTEAFFGQGTRLTVV.